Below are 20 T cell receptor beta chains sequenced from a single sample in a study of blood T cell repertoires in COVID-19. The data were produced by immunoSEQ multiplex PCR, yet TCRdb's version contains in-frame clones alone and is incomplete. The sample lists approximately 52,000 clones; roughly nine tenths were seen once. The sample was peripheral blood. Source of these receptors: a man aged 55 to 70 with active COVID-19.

Here the CDR3 DNA reads TGTGCCAGCTCACCTAGGACACATGACATGAACACTGAAGCTTTCTTT. This sequence encodes CASSPRTHDMNTEAFF. This rearrangement joins TRBV18 to TRBJ1-1; possibly TRBD1 for D (5 bases). The CDR3 contains 16 residues. Trimming shortened V by 3 bases and J by 0 bases, and 14 bases separated the two germline ends. In germline, CDR1 is KGHSH, CDR2 LQKENI.

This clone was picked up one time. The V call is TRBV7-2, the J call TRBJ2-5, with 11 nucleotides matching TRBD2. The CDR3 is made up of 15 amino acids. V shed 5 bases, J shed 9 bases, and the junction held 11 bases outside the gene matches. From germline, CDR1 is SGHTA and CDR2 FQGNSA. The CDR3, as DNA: TGTGCCAGCAGCCCCTTGGCTAGCGGGAGGTGGGCCCAGTACTTC. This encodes CASSPLASGRWAQYF.

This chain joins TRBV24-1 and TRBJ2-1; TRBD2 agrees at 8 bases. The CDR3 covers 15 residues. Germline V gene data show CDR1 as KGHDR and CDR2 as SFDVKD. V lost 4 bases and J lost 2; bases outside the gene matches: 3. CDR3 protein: CATSDRLATYNEQFF. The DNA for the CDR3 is TGTGCCACCAGTGACCGACTAGCGACCTACAATGAGCAGTTCTTC.

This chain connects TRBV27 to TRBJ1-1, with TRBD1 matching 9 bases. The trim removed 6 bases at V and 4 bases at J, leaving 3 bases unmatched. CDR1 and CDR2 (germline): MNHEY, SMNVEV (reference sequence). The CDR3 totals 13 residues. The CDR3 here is CASSDRGFTEAFF. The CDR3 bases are TGTGCCAGCAGCGACAGGGGGTTCACTGAAGCTTTCTTT.

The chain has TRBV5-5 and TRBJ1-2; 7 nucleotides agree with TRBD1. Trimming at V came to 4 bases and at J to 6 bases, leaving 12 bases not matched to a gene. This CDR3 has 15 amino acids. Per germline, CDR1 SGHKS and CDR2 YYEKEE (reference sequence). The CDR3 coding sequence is TGTGCCAGCAGCCGGGGAGCCGACAGGGACAATGGCTACACCTTC. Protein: CASSRGADRDNGYTF.

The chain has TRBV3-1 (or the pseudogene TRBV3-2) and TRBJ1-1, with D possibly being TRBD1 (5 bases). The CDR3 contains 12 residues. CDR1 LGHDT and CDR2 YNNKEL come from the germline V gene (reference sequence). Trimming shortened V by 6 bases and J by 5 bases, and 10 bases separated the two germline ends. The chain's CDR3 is CASRGGETEAFF. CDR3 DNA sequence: TGTGCCAGCAGGGGGGGAGAGACTGAAGCTTTCTTT.

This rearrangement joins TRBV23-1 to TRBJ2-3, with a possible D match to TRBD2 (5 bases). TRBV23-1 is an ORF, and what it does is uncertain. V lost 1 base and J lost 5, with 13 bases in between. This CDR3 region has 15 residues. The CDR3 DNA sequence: TGCGCCAGCAGTCAATGGGAACCCGAGGGAGATACGCAGTATTTT. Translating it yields CASSQWEPEGDTQYF.

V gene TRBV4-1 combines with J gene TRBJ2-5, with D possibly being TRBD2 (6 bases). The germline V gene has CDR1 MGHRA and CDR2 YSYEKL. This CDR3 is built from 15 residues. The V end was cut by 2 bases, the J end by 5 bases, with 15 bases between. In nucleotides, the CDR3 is TGCGCCAGCAGCCAACACGGGAGTTCATTCGAGACCCAGTACTTC. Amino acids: CASSQHGSSFETQYF.

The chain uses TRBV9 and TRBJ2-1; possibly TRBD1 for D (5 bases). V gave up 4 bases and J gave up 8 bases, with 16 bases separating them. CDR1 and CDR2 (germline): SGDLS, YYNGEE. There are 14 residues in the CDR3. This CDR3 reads CASSLMQGSHEQFF. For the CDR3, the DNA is TGTGCCAGCAGCCTGATGCAGGGTTCCCATGAGCAGTTCTTC. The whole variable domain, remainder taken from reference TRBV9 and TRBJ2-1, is DSGVTQTPKHLITATGQRVTLRCSPRSGDLSVYWYQQSLDQGLQFLIQYYNGEERAKGNILERFSAQQFPDLHSELNLSSLELGDSALYFCASSLMQGSHEQFFGPGTRLTVL.

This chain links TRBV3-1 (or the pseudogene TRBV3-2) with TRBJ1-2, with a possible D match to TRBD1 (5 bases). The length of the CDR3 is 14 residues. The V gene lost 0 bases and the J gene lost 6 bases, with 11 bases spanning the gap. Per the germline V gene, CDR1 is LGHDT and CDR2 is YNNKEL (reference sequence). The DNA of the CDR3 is TGTGCCAGCAGCCAAGAAAGGGGCCCGCATGGCTACACCTTC. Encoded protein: CASSQERGPHGYTF.

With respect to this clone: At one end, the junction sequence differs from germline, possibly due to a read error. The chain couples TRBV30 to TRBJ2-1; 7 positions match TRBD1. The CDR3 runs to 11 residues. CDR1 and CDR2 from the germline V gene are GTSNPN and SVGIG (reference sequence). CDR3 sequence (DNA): TGCGGAGGTAGGGGGCGCAATGAGCAGTTCTTC. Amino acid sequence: CGGRGRNEQFF.

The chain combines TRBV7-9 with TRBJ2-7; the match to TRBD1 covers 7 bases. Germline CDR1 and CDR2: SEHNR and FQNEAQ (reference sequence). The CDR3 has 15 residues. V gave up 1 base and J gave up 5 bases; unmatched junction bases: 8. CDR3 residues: CASSLGDRVLDEQYF. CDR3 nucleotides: TGTGCCAGCAGCTTAGGGGACAGAGTGCTCGACGAGCAGTACTTC.

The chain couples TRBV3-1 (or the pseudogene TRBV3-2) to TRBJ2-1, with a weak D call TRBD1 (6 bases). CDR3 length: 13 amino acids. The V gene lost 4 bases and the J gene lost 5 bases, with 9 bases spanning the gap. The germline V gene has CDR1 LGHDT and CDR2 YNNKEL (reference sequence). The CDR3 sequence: CASSRRDNNEQFF. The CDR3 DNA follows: TGTGCCAGCAGCCGCCGGGACAACAATGAGCAGTTCTTC.

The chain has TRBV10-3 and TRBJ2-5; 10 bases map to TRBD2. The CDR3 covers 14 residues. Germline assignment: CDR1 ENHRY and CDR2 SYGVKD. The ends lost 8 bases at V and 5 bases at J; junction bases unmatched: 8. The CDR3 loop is CAIGRAGGEETQYF. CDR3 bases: TGTGCCATCGGGAGAGCGGGAGGGGAGGAGACCCAGTACTTC.

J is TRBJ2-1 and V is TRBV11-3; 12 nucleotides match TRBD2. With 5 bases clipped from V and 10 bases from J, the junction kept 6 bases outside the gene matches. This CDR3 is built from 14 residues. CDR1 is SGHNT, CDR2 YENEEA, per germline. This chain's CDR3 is CASSTATSGREQFF. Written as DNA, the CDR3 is TGTGCCAGCAGCACCGCAACTAGCGGGAGGGAGCAGTTCTTC.

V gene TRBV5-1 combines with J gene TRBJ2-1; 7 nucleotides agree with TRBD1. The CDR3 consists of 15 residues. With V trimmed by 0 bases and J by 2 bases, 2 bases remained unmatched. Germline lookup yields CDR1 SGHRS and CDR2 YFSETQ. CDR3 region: CASSLEGATYNEQFF. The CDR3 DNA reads TGCGCCAGCAGCTTGGAGGGGGCAACCTACAATGAGCAGTTCTTC.

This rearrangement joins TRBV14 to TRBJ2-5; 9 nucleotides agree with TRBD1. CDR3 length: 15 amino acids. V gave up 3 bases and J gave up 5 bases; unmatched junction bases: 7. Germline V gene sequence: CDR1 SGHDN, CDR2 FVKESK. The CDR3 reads CASSQPGQGRETQYF. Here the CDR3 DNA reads TGTGCCAGCAGCCAGCCGGGACAGGGAAGGGAGACCCAGTACTTC.

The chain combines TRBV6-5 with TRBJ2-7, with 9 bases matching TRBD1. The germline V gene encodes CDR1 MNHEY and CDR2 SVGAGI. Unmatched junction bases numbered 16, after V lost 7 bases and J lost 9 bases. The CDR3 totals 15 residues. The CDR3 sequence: CASKPGQGRMFRQYF. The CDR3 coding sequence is TGTGCCAGCAAACCGGGACAGGGAAGAATGTTTAGGCAGTACTTC.

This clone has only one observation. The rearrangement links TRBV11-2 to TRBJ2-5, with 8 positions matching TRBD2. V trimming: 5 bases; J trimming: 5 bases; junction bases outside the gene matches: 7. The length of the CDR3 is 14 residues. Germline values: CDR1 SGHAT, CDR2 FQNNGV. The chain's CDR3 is CASSPRGARETQYF. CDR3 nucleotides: TGTGCCAGCAGCCCGCGGGGGGCGCGGGAGACCCAGTACTTC.

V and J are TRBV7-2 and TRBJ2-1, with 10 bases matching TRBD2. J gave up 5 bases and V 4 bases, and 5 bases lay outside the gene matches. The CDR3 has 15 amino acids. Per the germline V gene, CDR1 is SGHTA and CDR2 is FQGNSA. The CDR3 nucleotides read TGTGCCAGCAGCTCCGCGGGACTAGCGAACAATGAGCAGTTCTTC. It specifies CASSSAGLANNEQFF. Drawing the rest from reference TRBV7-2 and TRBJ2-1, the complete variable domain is GAGVSQSPSNKVTEKGKDVELRCDPISGHTALYWYRQSLGQGLEFLIYFQGNSAPDKSGLPSDRFSAERTGGSVSTLTIQRTQQEDSAVYLCASSSAGLANNEQFFGPGTRLTVL.